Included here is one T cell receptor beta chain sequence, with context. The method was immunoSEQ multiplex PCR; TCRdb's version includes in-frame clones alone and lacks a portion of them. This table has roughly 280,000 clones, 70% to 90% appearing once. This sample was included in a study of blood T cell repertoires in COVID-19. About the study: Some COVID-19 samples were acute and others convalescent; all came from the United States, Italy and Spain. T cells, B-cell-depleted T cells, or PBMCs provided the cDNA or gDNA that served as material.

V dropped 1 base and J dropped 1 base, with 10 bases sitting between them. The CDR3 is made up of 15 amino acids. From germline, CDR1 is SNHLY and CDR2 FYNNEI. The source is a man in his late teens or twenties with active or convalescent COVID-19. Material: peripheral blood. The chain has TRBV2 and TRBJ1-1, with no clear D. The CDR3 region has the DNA TGTGCCAGCAGTGAAGAAAGGGCGGGGAACACTGAAGCTTTCTTT. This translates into CASSEERAGNTEAFF.